This paragraph reports one T cell receptor (beta chain). The target antigen is unknown. Patients were ruled out by autoimmune disease history or systemic immunosuppression. Between the trimmed V and J ends, which lost 5 bases and 5 bases, there was a span of 10 bases. This CDR3 has 12 residues. CDR1 is SNHLY and CDR2 is FYNNEI in the germline V gene. TCRdb's copy holds only in-frame clones and misses some; the assay was immunoSEQ multiplex PCR. Of around 57,000 clones listed, more than 65% are singletons. The source of the sample is a study of OX40 agonist ivuxolimab in advanced cancers. In the study overall: Patients were dosed with the agonistic anti-OX40 (CD134) antibody ivuxolimab. Study observations and caveats: At 0.1 to 3.0 mg/kg, clonal expansion of CD4+ and CD8+ blood T cells had occurred by week 6. Expanded peripheral T-cell antigen specificity went undetermined.

The sequences come from CD4+ or CD8+ T cells sorted from blood, collected in a trial of the OX40 agonist ivuxolimab. The clonotype comes from an adult with an advanced solid tumor such as melanoma, head and neck, liver or kidney cancer. The chain joins TRBV2 to TRBJ2-7; perhaps TRBD2 as D (5 bases). CDR3 residues: CASSPWRDEQYF. The DNA of the CDR3 is TGTGCCAGCAGTCCCTGGCGGGACGAGCAGTACTTC.